This TCR beta chain comes out of a study of cytomegalovirus exposure and HLA in healthy donors (dated by TCRdb to about 2017). About the investigation overall: An earlier analysis of more than 550 of the donors reported 276 Gb of sequence data and 117 million unique TCR beta sequences obtained from about 180 million T cells. Along with the approximately 700-subject first cohort, a separate validation cohort of around 110 different subjects was used. A later analysis re-examined previously published TCR beta repertoires from about 670 donors and added high-resolution HLA genotyping to investigate patterns of TCR occurrence. An early release covering around 630 HLA-typed donors comprised about 290 gigabases of sequencing data and roughly 86 million unique TCR sequences. On average, around 240,000 unique TCR beta nucleotide sequences were sequenced per donor among several hundred genotyped donors of the cohort, with approximately 18% of those sequences being non-productive. Of the 300 to 450 genotyped donors, approximately 83% fell in the genetic ancestry cluster associated with self-reported Caucasian donors. All discovery cohort repertoires had been generated using a single sequencing platform. The study aimed to test whether cataloging public T cell receptors could reveal signatures of past pathogen exposure. The T cell repertoires of 666 subjects were profiled by immunosequencing and related to cytomegalovirus serostatus. Five DR-DQ haplotypes were treated as single units for association and clustering because of strong linkage in the cohort. The study combined high-throughput TCR immunosequencing, statistical association of individual TCRs with disease status, and machine learning to predict cytomegalovirus infection status. Donor age, sex, ethnicity and CMV serostatus were compiled together with the repertoire data. In an earlier analysis of 500 to 650 of the donors, high-throughput TCR beta sequencing was used to judge whether each TCR beta V gene segment behaved as functional or pseudogenic. A later genetic analysis used genome-wide SNP genotypes for about 65% of the roughly 670 donors, treating that subset as a discovery cohort. The later analysis used no new phenotypic data to find candidate immune exposures, relying instead on TCR beta sequences and their occurrence across donors. The number of donors typed differed by locus, with roughly 629-640 for A, B, C, DRB1 and DQB1, roughly 520 for DQA1, 600 to 610 for DPA1, and around 460 for DPB1. HLA typing included class I and class II loci at four-digit resolution.

The cohort consisted of approximately 690 healthy bone marrow donors. All cohort members were sampled while nominally healthy, although unrecorded immune exposures were likely present. The donor tested CMV seropositive, placing the donor among the 289 seropositive members of the cohort. Every donor gave a peripheral blood sample, and the peripheral blood mononuclear cells from that sample were used for TCR beta sequencing. The Qiagen DNeasy Blood Extraction Kit was used to extract genomic DNA from the blood cell samples. About this clone: Its antigen specificity is not known. No clone much larger than this one lies a single base away; base qualities are absent.

The library was generated by the immunoSEQ multiplex PCR assay. For the multiplex PCR, a mixture combining 60 forward primers for TCR Vbeta segments and 13 reverse primers for TCR Jbeta segments was used. A multiplex PCR assay on genomic DNA amplified the CDR3 region of rearranged TCR beta genes. On the Illumina HiSeq System, the amplified TCR beta libraries were sequenced as 87-base-pair reads. The published analysis was carried out like this. A later analysis counted some 80 million unique TCR beta chains across the 600 to 850 repertoires, and roughly 10 million of these chains were shared by at least two donors. Raw reads were error-corrected and collapsed into unique sequences by a nearest-neighbor algorithm in which closely related sequences were merged to remove PCR and sequencing errors. To assign V, D and J gene segments, CDR3 sequences were aligned to IMGT reference sequences. Each retained sequence needed at least a six-nucleotide match to both a V gene segment and a J gene segment. Rearrangements were called productive when the CDR3 lacked stop codons and stayed in frame with V and J; all others were non-productive. Following IMGT convention, CDR3 was defined as the stretch from the second conserved V-encoded cysteine to the conserved J-encoded phenylalanine. Sequences without an unambiguous match to a single V gene segment were excluded from the earlier analysis of almost 600 of the donors. An earlier analysis of under 750 of the donors called V segments functional above 56.7% productive rearrangements and segregating when the between-donor standard deviation exceeded 5%. A statistical classification framework was built to diagnose cytomegalovirus status from the catalog of TCR beta chain sequences. A later analysis assigned V and J genes by comparing TCR nucleotide sequences with IMGT/GENE-DB human TR gene sequences. Using the TCRdist pipeline, a later analysis assigned CDR3 sequences along with most-parsimonious VDJ recombination scenarios. A later analysis defined each TCR beta chain by its CDR3 amino acid sequence plus V-gene family, and excluded reads lacking a unique V-gene family. A later analysis removed roughly 590 highly shared, low-generation-probability nucleotide sequences to deal with suspected cross-contamination and a sequencing artifact. For each public chain, a later analysis derived a clonal expansion index from normalized ranks of inferred template counts within each repertoire. Generation probabilities in a later analysis came from a VDJ recombination model fitted to out-of-frame rearrangements, and those results were checked against IGoR. In a later analysis, hypergeometric tests were used to score TCR-TCR, TCR-HLA and TCR-CMV co-occurrence, with a repertoire-size bias correction applied to TCR pairs. In a later analysis, false discovery rates were estimated by permuting HLA or CMV assignments 20 times. In a later analysis, co-occurring TCRs were grouped using DBSCAN, with TCRdist sequence similarity added in when clustering inside HLA-allele-positive subsets. For co-occurrence clustering, repertoires with fewer than 30,000 or more than 120,000 public chains were excluded, along with five repertoires with anomalous nucleotide sharing. Held by TCRdb, this immuneACCESS table contains in-frame sequences only and omits some clones. Under half of the omission traces to an unresolved V gene where checked; the cause of the rest is unknown. V and J calls and clone size come straight from that table; D and trimming were deduced from the DNA. This sample lists around 250,000 clones; approximately 81% were detected once. Around 8% of the sample comes from the top ten.

The CDR3 holds 14 amino acids from the cysteine to the phenylalanine. The entry retains the CDR3 DNA only, 42 bases that are in frame from base 1. Taken from the germline V gene, the CDR1 and CDR2 loops are SGHRS and YFSETQ. Trimming takes 6 bases off V and 2 bases off J; junction bases not matched to a gene: 6. General study outcomes and caveats: According to a later analysis, most CMV-associated TCR beta chains appeared to be HLA-restricted, and the HLA associations seemed to be driven largely by CMV exposure. A further reported finding was that TCR beta sequences accurately predicted the HLA-A and HLA-B alleles for most subjects in the first cohort. Compared with the approximately 600-donor mean, donors in an Asian-associated ancestry cluster had fewer N-insertions in productive TCRs, according to a later genetic analysis. Roughly uniform sequencing depth across donors was assumed in presence/absence analyses, although this assumption may not hold. A later genetic analysis associated a missense DCLRE1C variant with V-gene and J-gene trimming of TCR beta chains, and an independent cohort replicated the association. Correlated functional status among segregating V segments might be attributable to linkage disequilibrium, but an unknown experimental factor could not be ruled out. The study listed 150 to 200 TCR beta chains as associated with cytomegalovirus. The authors suggested that the approach could potentially be extended to other disease states and immunological phenotypes. Compared with equally common non-associated chains, HLA-associated TCR beta chains in a later analysis were more clonally expanded and had lower generation probabilities. A later analysis associated 16,951 TCR beta sequences with specific HLA alleles at a false discovery rate of 0.05. The earlier analysis of some 540 of the donors excluded 15 to 20 rarely observed V segments, including chromosome 9 orphons, because counts were too low. In this cohort, only TCR beta chains were sequenced, and detectable features were limited by the absence of alpha or paired-chain data. Immune exposure information for the cohort was limited to CMV serostatus. In a later analysis, several top co-occurrence clusters were reported to appear linked to parvovirus B19, influenza, CMV and Epstein-Barr virus. Some IMGT-functional V segments, including TRBV6-2 and TRBV6-3, could not be told apart with the 87-base-pair reads, so those segments were excluded. Because HLA typing was unavailable for some donors at each locus, only the typed subset was used in association tests. Strong co-occurrence of HLA alleles, especially DR and DQ, made assigning TCR associations to individual alleles difficult. In both the original and validation cohorts, the classifier was reported to diagnose cytomegalovirus status with high specificity and sensitivity. A group of highly shared sequence variants was considered likely to be a technical artifact of the sequencing pipeline. According to a later analysis, TCR association rates differed among HLA loci, with DRB1 alleles showing the most associated TCRs and HLA-C alleles showing the fewest. Most TCR sequences were observed very rarely across donors, whereas some public TCRs were present in many individuals. An earlier analysis of 450 to 750 of the donors showed that most TCR beta V segments appeared in productive rearrangements either about 87% or about 30% of the time, which broadly matched IMGT annotations. A few of the identified cytomegalovirus-associated TCR beta chains were confirmed in vitro to be specific for cytomegalovirus antigens.

The receptor chain draws on TRBV5-1 and TRBJ2-3; TRBD2 fits 7 bases in the junction. The sequence came from a woman aged 60-75 years in good health and CMV-seropositive. The source material was PBMCs. Here is the DNA: TGCGCCAGCACCCGGCGGGGGTCCACAGATACGCAGTATTTT. Its protein is CASTRRGSTDTQYF. Outside the CDR3, residues come from the reference TRBV5-1 and TRBJ2-3 proteins, so the full variable domain is: KAGVTQTPRYLIKTRGQQVTLSCSPISGHRSVSWYQQTPGQGLQFLFEYFSETQRNKGNFPGRFSGRQFSNSRSEMNVSTLELGDSALYLCASTRRGSTDTQYFGPGTRLTVL.